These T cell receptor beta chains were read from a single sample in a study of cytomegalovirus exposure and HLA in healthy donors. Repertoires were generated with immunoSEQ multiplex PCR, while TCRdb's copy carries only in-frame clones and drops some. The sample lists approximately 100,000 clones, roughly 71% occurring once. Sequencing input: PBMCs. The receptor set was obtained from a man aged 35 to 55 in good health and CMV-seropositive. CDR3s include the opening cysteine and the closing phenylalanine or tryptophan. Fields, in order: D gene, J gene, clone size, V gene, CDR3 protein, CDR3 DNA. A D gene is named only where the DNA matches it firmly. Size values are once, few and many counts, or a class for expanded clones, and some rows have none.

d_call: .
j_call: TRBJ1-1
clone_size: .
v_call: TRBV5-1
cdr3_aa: CASGHVGAENTEAFF
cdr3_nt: TGCGCCAGCGGTCACGTAGGGGCTGAAAACACTGAAGCTTTCTTT

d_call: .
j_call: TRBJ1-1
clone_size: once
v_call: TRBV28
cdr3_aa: CASSGLRGWDEAFF
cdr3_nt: TGTGCCAGCAGTGGGCTGCGGGGATGGGATGAAGCTTTCTTT

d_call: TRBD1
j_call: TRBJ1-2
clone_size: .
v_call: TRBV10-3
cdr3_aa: CAINTGADGYTF
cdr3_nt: TGTGCCATCAACACAGGGGCGGATGGCTACACCTTC

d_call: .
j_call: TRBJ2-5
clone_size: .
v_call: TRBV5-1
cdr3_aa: CASAGDSETQYF
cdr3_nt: TGCGCCAGCGCCGGGGATTCGGAGACCCAGTACTTC

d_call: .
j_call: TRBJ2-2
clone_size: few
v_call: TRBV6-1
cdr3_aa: CASPTGRELFF
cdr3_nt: TGTGCCAGCCCGACAGGCCGGGAGCTGTTTTTT

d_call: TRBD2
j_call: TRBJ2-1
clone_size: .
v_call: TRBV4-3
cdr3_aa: CASSQEELAGTLYNEQFF
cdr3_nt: TGCGCCAGCAGCCAAGAGGAACTAGCGGGAACTTTGTACAATGAGCAGTTCTTC

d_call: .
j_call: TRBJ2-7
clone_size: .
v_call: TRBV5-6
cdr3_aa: CASSLGAKGEQYF
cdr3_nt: TGTGCCAGCAGCTTGGGGGCCAAGGGGGAGCAGTACTTC

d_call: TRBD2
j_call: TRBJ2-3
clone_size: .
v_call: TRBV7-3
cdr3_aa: CASSRAGGPDTQYF
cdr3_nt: TGTGCCAGCAGCCGAGCGGGAGGGCCAGATACGCAGTATTTT

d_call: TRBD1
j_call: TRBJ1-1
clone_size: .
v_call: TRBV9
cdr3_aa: CASSVGGTGDGEAFF
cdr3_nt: TGTGCCAGCAGCGTAGGGGGGACAGGGGACGGAGAAGCTTTCTTT

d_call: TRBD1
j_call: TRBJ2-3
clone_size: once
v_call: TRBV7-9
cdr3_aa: CASSSRGTGGSTDTQYF
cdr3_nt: TGTGCCAGCAGCTCAAGGGGCACAGGGGGGAGCACAGATACGCAGTATTTT

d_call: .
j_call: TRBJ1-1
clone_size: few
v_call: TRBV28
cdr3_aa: CASRIQGAGTEAFF
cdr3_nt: TGTGCCAGCAGAATACAGGGAGCAGGGACTGAAGCTTTCTTT

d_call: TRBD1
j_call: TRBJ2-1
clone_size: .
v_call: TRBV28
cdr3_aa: CASRRQGNEQFF
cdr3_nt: TGTGCCAGCAGGCGACAGGGGAATGAGCAGTTCTTC

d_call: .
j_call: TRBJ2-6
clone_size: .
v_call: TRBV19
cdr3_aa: CASSVRANVLTF
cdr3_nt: TGTGCCAGTAGCGTTCGGGCCAACGTCCTGACTTTC

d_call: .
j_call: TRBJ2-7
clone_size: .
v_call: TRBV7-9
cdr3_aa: CASSLGSVQLEQYF
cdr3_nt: TGTGCCAGCAGCTTAGGTTCGGTTCAACTCGAGCAGTACTTC

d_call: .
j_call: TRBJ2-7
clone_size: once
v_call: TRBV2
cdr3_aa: CASSERTVSYEQYF
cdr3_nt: TGTGCCAGCAGTGAACGTACAGTTTCCTACGAGCAGTACTTC

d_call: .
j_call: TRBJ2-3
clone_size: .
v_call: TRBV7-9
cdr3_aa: CASRPGSTDTQYF
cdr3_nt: TGTGCCAGCAGGCCCGGGAGCACAGATACGCAGTATTTT

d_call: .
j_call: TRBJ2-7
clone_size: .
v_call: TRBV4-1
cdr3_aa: CASSQRGGTTYEQYF
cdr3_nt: TGCGCCAGCAGCCAGAGGGGCGGGACCACCTACGAGCAGTACTTC

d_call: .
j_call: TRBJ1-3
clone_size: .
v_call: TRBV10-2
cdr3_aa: CASSETSGNTIYF
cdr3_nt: TGCGCCAGCAGTGAGACTTCTGGAAACACCATATATTTT

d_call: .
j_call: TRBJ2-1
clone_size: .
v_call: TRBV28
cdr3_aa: CASIPTPGGGHEQFF
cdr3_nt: TGTGCCAGCATCCCCACACCTGGAGGGGGCCATGAGCAGTTCTTC

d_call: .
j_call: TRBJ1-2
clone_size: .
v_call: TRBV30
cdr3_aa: CAWQWGHGYTF
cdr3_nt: TGTGCCTGGCAGTGGGGGCATGGCTACACCTTC

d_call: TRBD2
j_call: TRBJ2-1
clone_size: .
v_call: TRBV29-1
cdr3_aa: CSVERGLVDEQFF
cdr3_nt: TGCAGCGTTGAGAGGGGACTAGTGGATGAGCAGTTCTTC

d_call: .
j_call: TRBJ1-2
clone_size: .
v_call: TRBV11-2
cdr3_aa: CASSRLQAEYGYTF
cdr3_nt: TGTGCCAGCAGCCGCTTGCAGGCCGAGTATGGCTACACCTTC

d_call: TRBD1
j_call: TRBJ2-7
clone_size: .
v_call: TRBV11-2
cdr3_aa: CASSLRTGELDEQYF
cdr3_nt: TGTGCCAGCAGCCTCAGGACAGGGGAACTTGACGAGCAGTACTTC

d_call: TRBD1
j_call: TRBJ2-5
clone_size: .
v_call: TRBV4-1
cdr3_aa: CASSQGQGYETQYF
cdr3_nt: TGCGCCAGCAGCCAAGGACAGGGGTACGAGACCCAGTACTTC

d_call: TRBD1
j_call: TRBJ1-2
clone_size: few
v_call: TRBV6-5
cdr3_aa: CASSYIRTGGAYGYTF
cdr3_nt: TGTGCCAGCAGTTACATCCGGACAGGGGGCGCTTATGGCTACACCTTC

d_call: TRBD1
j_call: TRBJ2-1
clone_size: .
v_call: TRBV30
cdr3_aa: CAWSLQGDGNQFF
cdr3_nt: TGTGCCTGGAGCTTACAGGGGGACGGGAATCAGTTCTTC

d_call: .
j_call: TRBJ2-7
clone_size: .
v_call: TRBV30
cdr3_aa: CAWGRPSAVDEQYF
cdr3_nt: TGTGCCTGGGGTAGGCCTAGCGCTGTCGACGAGCAGTACTTC

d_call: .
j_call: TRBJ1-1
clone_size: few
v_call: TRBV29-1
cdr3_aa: CSVDHGRNTEAFF
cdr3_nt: TGCAGCGTTGATCACGGGAGGAACACTGAAGCTTTCTTT

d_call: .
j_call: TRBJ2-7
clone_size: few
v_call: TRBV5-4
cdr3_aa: CASSSGRDYEQYF
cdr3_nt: TGTGCCAGCAGCTCGGGCCGGGACTACGAGCAGTACTTC

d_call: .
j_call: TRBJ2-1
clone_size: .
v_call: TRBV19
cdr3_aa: CASSIGVEQFF
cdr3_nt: TGTGCCAGTAGTATCGGGGTTGAGCAGTTCTTC

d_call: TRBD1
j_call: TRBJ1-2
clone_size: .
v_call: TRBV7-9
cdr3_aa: CASSSDRSNYGYTF
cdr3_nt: TGTGCCAGCAGCTCGGACAGGTCTAACTATGGCTACACCTTC

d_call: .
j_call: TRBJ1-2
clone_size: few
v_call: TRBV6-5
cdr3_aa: CASKGARAYGYTF
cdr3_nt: TGTGCCAGCAAGGGAGCCCGGGCCTATGGCTACACCTTC

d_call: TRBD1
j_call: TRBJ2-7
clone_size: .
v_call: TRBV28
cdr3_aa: CASSGVITGGYEQYF
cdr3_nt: TGTGCCAGCAGTGGGGTAATTACAGGGGGCTACGAGCAGTACTTC

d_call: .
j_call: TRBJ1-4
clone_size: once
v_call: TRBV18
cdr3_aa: CASSPAVLATNEKLFF
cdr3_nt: TGTGCCAGCTCACCAGCGGTATTAGCAACTAATGAAAAACTGTTTTTT

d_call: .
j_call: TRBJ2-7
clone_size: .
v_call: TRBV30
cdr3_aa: CAWTSVHEQYF
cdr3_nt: TGTGCCTGGACCTCCGTCCACGAGCAGTACTTC

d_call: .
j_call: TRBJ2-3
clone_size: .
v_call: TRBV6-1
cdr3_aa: CASSERLGTDTQYF
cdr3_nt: TGTGCCAGCAGTGAACGACTAGGGACAGATACGCAGTATTTT